Listed here are 9 T cell receptor beta chains from one sample, sequenced in a study of blood T cell repertoires in COVID-19. The assay was immunoSEQ multiplex PCR, and TCRdb's table has in-frame clones only and misses some. Of about 230,000 clones in the sample, 65% to 90% were seen once. The specimen was peripheral blood. These receptor sequences come from a man in his forties or fifties with COVID-19, enrolled during active disease.

V is TRBV2 and J is TRBJ1-1, with D perhaps TRBD1 (5 bases). This CDR3 spans 13 amino acids. Trimming removed 11 bases from V and 5 bases from J, with 18 bases in between. CDR1 is SNHLY and CDR2 is FYNNEI in the germline V gene. CDR3 sequence: CAGTYVRGTEAFF. CDR3 coding DNA: TGTGCCGGGACGTACGTGCGGGGGACTGAAGCTTTCTTT.

The CDR3 protein is CASSLHSRELETQYF. The CDR3 DNA follows: TGTGCCAGCAGCCTCCATAGTCGGGAGCTCGAGACCCAGTACTTC. The chain couples TRBV7-6 to TRBJ2-5, with D perhaps matching TRBD2 (6 bases). The length of the CDR3 is 15 residues. Germline CDR1 SGHVS, CDR2 FNYEAQ. V lost 5 bases and J 5 bases, leaving 18 bases between the germline ends. The complete variable domain, with remaining parts taken from reference TRBV7-6 and TRBJ2-5, reads GAGVSQSPRYKVTKRGQDVALRCDPISGHVSLYWYRQALGQGPEFLTYFNYEAQQDKSGLPNDRFSAERPEGSISTLTIQRTEQRDSAMYRCASSLHSRELETQYFGPGTRLLVL.

The chain combines TRBV5-4 with TRBJ2-5; 8 nucleotides agree with TRBD2. Germline CDR1 reads SGHNT; CDR2 reads YYREEE (reference sequence). The CDR3 runs 15 residues. V dropped 3 bases and J dropped 5; count of bases not matched to a gene: 9. DNA of the CDR3: TGTGCCAGCAGCTATCGAACGTCGGGAGGGGAGACCCAGTACTTC. It is translated as CASSYRTSGGETQYF.

V and J are TRBV12-3 or TRBV12-4 and TRBJ1-1; D possibly corresponds to TRBD1 (6 bases). V lost 6 bases and J lost 6, with 14 bases in between. The CDR3 extends over 13 amino acids. For the CDR3, the DNA is TGTGCCAGCAGCCTCGAAGGGGGTTCTGAAGCTTTCTTT. It yields the protein CASSLEGGSEAFF.

The V and J genes are TRBV13 and TRBJ2-7; TRBD1 matches 9 bases. The CDR3 has 15 amino acids. V shed 5 bases and J 5 bases; nucleotides not matched to a gene: 10. In germline, CDR1 is PRHDT, CDR2 FYEKMQ (reference sequence). The chain's CDR3 is CASSTPGQGTHEQYF. The CDR3 coding sequence is TGTGCCAGCAGCACACCGGGACAGGGCACCCACGAGCAGTACTTC.

This rearrangement joins TRBV6-6 to TRBJ2-2; tentatively, D is TRBD1 (6 bases). Germline CDR1 MNHNY, CDR2 SVGAGI (reference sequence). Deletions cut 6 bases from V and 4 bases from J, with 12 bases between. The CDR3 is 14 amino acids. The CDR3 region is CASRQQGSTGELFF. The CDR3 nucleotides are TGTGCCAGCAGACAACAGGGAAGCACCGGGGAGCTGTTTTTT.

The rearrangement links TRBV4-2 to TRBJ2-7; TRBD1 agrees at 7 bases. With V trimmed by 4 bases and J by 2 bases, 5 bases remained unmatched. This CDR3 spans 14 amino acids. CDR1 is LGHNA and CDR2 is YNFKEQ in the germline V gene. CDR3 region: CASSLDGQAYEQYF. CDR3 nucleotide sequence: TGTGCCAGCAGCCTCGACGGACAGGCCTACGAGCAGTACTTC.

This clone has just one count. The V and J genes are TRBV21-1 and TRBJ2-7; no DNA check was done on the table's D call, TRBD1. TRBV21-1 is a known pseudogene. This CDR3 contains 16 residues. CDR3 DNA sequence: TGTGCCAGCAGCGCCATTCTCCGGGACAGCTCCTACGAGCAGTACTTC. It codes for CASSAILRDSSYEQYF.

The chain recombines TRBV10-1 with TRBJ2-1; 9 bases are shared with TRBD2. CDR1 and CDR2 (germline): WNHNN, SYGVQD (reference sequence). The CDR3 is made up of 18 amino acids. J lost 4 bases, V lost 0 bases, and 10 bases had no gene match. DNA for the CDR3: TGCGCCAGCAGTGAGTCGATGATAGCGGGAGCATTTTACAATGAGCAGTTCTTC. Its translation: CASSESMIAGAFYNEQFF.